This is a list of T cell receptor beta chains from one sample in a study of OX40 agonist ivuxolimab in advanced cancers. Libraries were prepared by immunoSEQ multiplex PCR; TCRdb keeps only in-frame clonotypes and omits some of them. This sample has tens of thousands of clones, with around four fifths found just once. Specimen: CD4+ or CD8+ T cells sorted from blood, collected in a trial of the OX40 agonist ivuxolimab. The receptors stem from an adult with an advanced solid tumor such as melanoma, head and neck, liver or kidney cancer. The CDR3 runs from the conserved cysteine through the conserved F or W. The D gene is left open where the match is weak. Rows may omit the clone size; those that give it use once, few, many or a size class.

.,TRBD1,TRBJ1-1,TRBV6-6,TGTGCCAGCAGAACACCGGGACAGCTTACCGAAGCTTTCTTT,CASRTPGQLTEAFF
.,.,TRBJ2-4,TRBV28,TGTGCCAGCAGGAGCCCCCCGGGACACCAGTACTTC,CASRSPPGHQYF
.,.,TRBJ1-2,TRBV28,TGTGCCAGCAGTTCCTTACCGACCGGCGGGGGGGGCTACACCTTC,CASSSLPTGGGGYTF
.,TRBD1,TRBJ2-7,TRBV6-5,TGTGCCAGCAGCCAGGACAGGAGATACTACGAGCAGTACTTC,CASSQDRRYYEQYF
.,.,TRBJ1-4,TRBV28,TGTGCCAGCAGTGATGCAGGGAATGAAAAACTGTTTTTT,CASSDAGNEKLFF
.,.,TRBJ1-5,TRBV28,TGTGCCAGCAACCTACCGTATAGCAATCAGCCCCAGCATTTT,CASNLPYSNQPQHF
.,TRBD1,TRBJ2-2,TRBV28,TGTGCCACCAGTATAAGACAGGGGAGGACCGGGGAGCTGTTTTTT,CATSIRQGRTGELFF
.,.,TRBJ1-2,TRBV6-6,TGTGCCAGCAGTTACGCGGACATCAGCTATGGCTACACCTTC,CASSYADISYGYTF
once,TRBD2,TRBJ2-1,TRBV27,TGTGCCAGCAGTTCAGCTACCGGACTAGCGGCTGGGTCCTACAATGAGCAGTTCTTC,CASSSATGLAAGSYNEQFF
.,TRBD1,TRBJ1-6,TRBV19,TGTGCCAGTAGTGGGGGGACAGCCAATTCACCCCTCCACTTT,CASSGGTANSPLHF
.,.,TRBJ1-1,TRBV11-2,TGTGCCAGCAGCGCCCAGGGGCCAGCTTTCTTT,CASSAQGPAFF
.,.,TRBJ2-1,TRBV7-9,TGTGCCAGCGCCATAAATTCGGGGGTTGGGGGTTACAATGAGCAGTTCTTC,CASAINSGVGGYNEQFF
.,TRBD2,TRBJ2-7,TRBV5-4,TGTGCCAGCAGCTCTGGGGGTGCGGGGGTCCACGAGCAGTACTTC,CASSSGGAGVHEQYF
.,TRBD1,TRBJ2-7,TRBV7-6,TGTGCCAGCAGCACGGCAGGGGGACATCGCGAGCAGTACTTC,CASSTAGGHREQYF
.,TRBD2,TRBJ2-7,TRBV28,TGTGCCAGTCAACTAGCGGGAAGCTCCTACGAGCAGTACTTC,CASQLAGSSYEQYF
.,TRBD2,TRBJ2-5,TRBV5-4,TGTGCCAGCAGCCCAGGGACTAGCCTTTCGGAGACCCAGTACTTC,CASSPGTSLSETQYF
.,.,TRBJ2-3,TRBV10-2,TGCGCCAGCAGTGAGGAGGGGGGAGGCTGGTCAGATACGCAGTATTTT,CASSEEGGGWSDTQYF
.,.,TRBJ2-3,TRBV9,TGTGCCAGCAGCGTAGTGGGTAGAACAGATACGCAGTATTTT,CASSVVGRTDTQYF
.,TRBD1,TRBJ2-7,TRBV5-5,TGTGCCAGCAGCCCGGTCGGGACAGCGTCCTACGAGCAGTACTTC,CASSPVGTASYEQYF
once,.,TRBJ2-1,TRBV6-1,TGTGCCAGCAGTGACCCCAATCACTCCCACAATGAGCAGTTCTTC,CASSDPNHSHNEQFF
.,TRBD2,TRBJ2-7,TRBV28,TGTGCCAGCAGGCCTGGACTAGCGGGAAACTACGAGCAGTACTTC,CASRPGLAGNYEQYF
once,.,TRBJ1-2,TRBV10-3,TGTGCCATCAGTGAGACAGGAGACTATGGCTACACCTTC,CAISETGDYGYTF
medium-sized,TRBD2,TRBJ2-7,TRBV4-2,TGTGCCAGCAGCCCCTGGACTAGCGGGAGTTACGAGCAGTACTTC,CASSPWTSGSYEQYF
.,TRBD1,TRBJ1-2,TRBV7-6,TGTGCCAGCAGCCCGTCCCCCAGGGACAGCACAAATGGCTACACCTTC,CASSPSPRDSTNGYTF
.,.,TRBJ1-3,TRBV30,TGTGCCTGGAGTTTGGGGAGGACTCCTGGAAACACCATATATTTT,CAWSLGRTPGNTIYF
.,.,TRBJ2-1,TRBV21-1,TGTGCCAGCAGCAAAGCGTTGAGCGAAGAGCAGTTCTTC,CASSKALSEEQFF